A single sample gave rise to the 15 T cell receptor beta chains below, sequenced in a study of blood T cell repertoires in COVID-19. Clones were sequenced by immunoSEQ multiplex PCR, and TCRdb holds only the in-frame ones, with some missing. The sample holds some 100,000 clones, about 82% seen once. Sequencing was done on a sample of peripheral blood. These receptors all stem from a man between 50 and 59 years old with active or convalescent COVID-19.

This chain uses TRBV30 with TRBJ2-5, with 9 bases fitting TRBD1. The CDR3 length is 14 residues. CDR1 and CDR2 (germline): GTSNPN, SVGIG (reference sequence). Losses at the gene ends were 4 bases for V and 3 bases for J; bases not matched to a gene: 6. CDR3 loop: CAWMYGTGKETQYF. Here the CDR3 DNA reads TGTGCCTGGATGTACGGGACAGGGAAAGAGACCCAGTACTTC.

The V gene is TRBV5-1, the J gene TRBJ2-5, with 7 bases matching TRBD2. V shed 4 bases, J shed 4 bases, and the junction held 10 bases outside the gene matches. The CDR3 spans 15 residues. Germline V gives CDR1 SGHRS, CDR2 YFSETQ. CDR3 in amino acids: CASSPGDYPRETQYF. The CDR3 DNA follows: TGCGCCAGCAGCCCGGGGGACTACCCGAGAGAGACCCAGTACTTC.

V is TRBV14 and J is TRBJ1-1; maybe TRBD1 (6 bases). V was shortened by 4 bases and J by 5 bases, with 14 bases between the two germline ends. CDR1 SGHDN and CDR2 FVKESK come from the germline V gene. The CDR3 loop spans 14 amino acids. Here the CDR3 reads CASSRDTADTEAFF. CDR3 DNA: TGTGCCAGCAGCCGGGACACGGCGGATACTGAAGCTTTCTTT.

The J gene is TRBJ1-4, the V gene TRBV19; no firm D call. The CDR3 length is 15 residues. The V gene lost 6 bases and the J gene lost 4 bases, with 15 bases spanning the gap. Germline loops: CDR1 LNHDA, CDR2 SQIVND (reference sequence). The chain's CDR3 is CASSSGLQLNEKLFF. The CDR3 bases are TGTGCCAGTAGCTCCGGACTCCAGCTTAATGAAAAACTGTTTTTT.

The chain recombines TRBV11-3 with TRBJ2-2, with 15 bases identical to TRBD2. In germline, CDR1 is SGHNT, CDR2 YENEEA. V was clipped by 3 bases and J by 5 bases; unmatched bases: 4. The CDR3 sequence is 17 residues long. The CDR3 nucleotides read TGTGCCAGCAGCTTGGGGACTAGCGGGAGGAAAACCGGGGAGCTGTTTTTT. The encoded protein is CASSLGTSGRKTGELFF.

J is TRBJ2-7 and V is TRBV5-1; TRBD2 aligns across 12 bases. The CDR3 covers 18 residues. Germline lookup yields CDR1 SGHRS and CDR2 YFSETQ. Trimming at V came to 2 bases and at J to 2 bases, leaving 11 bases not matched to a gene. CDR3 region: CASSFRLAGAERTYEQYF. Here the CDR3 DNA reads TGCGCCAGCAGCTTTCGACTAGCGGGAGCGGAAAGGACCTACGAGCAGTACTTC.

This rearrangement joins TRBV7-2 to TRBJ2-5; D possibly corresponds to TRBD2 (6 bases). The CDR3 sequence is 14 residues long. In germline, CDR1 is SGHTA, CDR2 FQGNSA. Trimming pared 3 bases from V and 3 bases from J, leaving 11 bases between. The CDR3 region has the DNA TGTGCCAGCAGCTTTGGGACTTCCGAAGAGACCCAGTACTTC. It translates to CASSFGTSEETQYF. Full variable domain (rest looked up from reference TRBV7-2 and TRBJ2-5): GAGVSQSPSNKVTEKGKDVELRCDPISGHTALYWYRQSLGQGLEFLIYFQGNSAPDKSGLPSDRFSAERTGGSVSTLTIQRTQQEDSAVYLCASSFGTSEETQYFGPGTRLLVL.

The chain uses TRBV14 and TRBJ2-1; TRBD2 is a possible D gene (6 bases). Trimming pared 2 bases from V and 4 bases from J, leaving 9 bases between. The CDR3 loop spans 14 amino acids. Germline CDR1 and CDR2: SGHDN and FVKESK. Written as DNA, the CDR3 is TGTGCCAGCAGCCAATCGGAGGGGTACAATGAGCAGTTCTTC. This translates into CASSQSEGYNEQFF.

The chain is built from TRBV5-1 and TRBJ1-2; D unresolved. The germline V gene has CDR1 SGHRS and CDR2 YFSETQ. Trimming took off 2 bases at V and 3 bases at J, with 8 bases between the two ends. CDR3 length equals 13 residues. The CDR3 protein is CASSFLGYYGYTF. CDR3 nucleotides: TGCGCCAGCAGCTTTCTAGGTTACTATGGCTACACCTTC.

The chain has TRBV2 and TRBJ1-3; 8 nucleotides line up with TRBD1. Germline values: CDR1 SNHLY, CDR2 FYNNEI. With 9 bases clipped from V and 3 bases from J, the junction kept 16 bases outside the gene matches. This CDR3 is built from 17 residues. The CDR3 bases are TGTGCCAGGACCGGGACAGGTCCGACCTCGGGTGGAAACACCATATATTTT. Translation: CARTGTGPTSGGNTIYF.

The chain joins TRBV29-1 to TRBJ2-3; 10 positions agree with TRBD2. This CDR3 has 17 residues. J was trimmed by 4 bases and V by 7 bases; bases with no gene match: 17. Germline V gives CDR1 SQVTM, CDR2 ANQGSEA. The chain's CDR3 is CSGSDRLAGDGADTQYF. The DNA for the CDR3 is TGCAGCGGATCGGACCGGCTAGCGGGAGATGGGGCAGATACGCAGTATTTT.

Comment on this clone: The junction departs from the called germline gene at one end, perhaps through a read error. The chain joins TRBV11-1 to TRBJ1-5, with 8 nucleotides matching TRBD1. CDR3 length equals 13 residues. Per the germline V gene, CDR1 is SGHAT and CDR2 is FQDESV (reference sequence). Written as DNA, the CDR3 is TGTACCAGCAGCTTGGACAGGGATCAGCCCCAGCATTTT. The encoded protein is CTSSLDRDQPQHF.

The rearrangement uses TRBV21-1 and TRBJ1-6; no DNA check was done on the table's D call, TRBD1. TRBV21-1 is annotated as a pseudogene. This CDR3 region has 17 residues. CDR3 residues: CASSNPTGRSRNSPLHF. The DNA for the CDR3 is TGTGCCAGCAGCAACCCGACAGGGCGATCGAGGAATTCACCCCTCCACTTT.

The chain uses TRBV5-1 and TRBJ1-4, with D possibly being TRBD1 (6 bases). Germline V gene data show CDR1 as SGHRS and CDR2 as YFSETQ. The germline V and J ends were trimmed by 0 bases and 8 bases, with 14 bases remaining between them. The CDR3 contains 15 residues. CDR3 protein: CASSLEGGRGEKLFF. The CDR3 DNA reads TGCGCCAGCAGCTTGGAGGGGGGGCGAGGAGAAAAACTGTTTTTT.

The chain is built from TRBV18 and TRBJ1-1; 8 bases map to TRBD1. The germline gives CDR1 KGHSH, CDR2 LQKENI. Losses at the gene ends were 4 bases for V and 2 bases for J; bases not matched to a gene: 6. The CDR3 has 15 amino acids. The CDR3 DNA reads as TGTGCCAGCTCACAGAACAGGGGGTCTAACACTGAAGCTTTCTTT. Its translation is CASSQNRGSNTEAFF.